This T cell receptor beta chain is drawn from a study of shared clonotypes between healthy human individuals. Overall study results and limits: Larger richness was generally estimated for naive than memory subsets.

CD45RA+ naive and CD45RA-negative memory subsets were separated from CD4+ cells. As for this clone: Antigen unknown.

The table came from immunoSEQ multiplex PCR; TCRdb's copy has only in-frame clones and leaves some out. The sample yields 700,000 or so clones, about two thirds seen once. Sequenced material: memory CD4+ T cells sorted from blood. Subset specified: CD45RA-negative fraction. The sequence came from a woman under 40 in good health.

For the CDR3, the DNA is TGCGCCAGCAGGACAGGGGGGACCACAGATACGCAGTATTTT. It yields the protein CASRTGGTTDTQYF. This sequence joins TRBV5-1 and TRBJ2-3, with 9 bases fitting TRBD1. The trim removed 5 bases at V and 2 bases at J, leaving 3 bases unmatched. Germline lookup yields CDR1 SGHRS and CDR2 YFSETQ. The CDR3 contains 14 residues.